This TCR beta chain was identified during a study of post-analysis software for immune sequencing data. Presence of unique molecular identifiers characterized the TCR beta cDNA libraries. T cells numbering roughly 1 to 10 million yielded 500,000 or so cDNA molecules. Each CDR3 protein is one row after TCRdb ran MiXCR on the PCR reads. This table has some 690,000 distinct CDR3 sequences, 25% to 30% appearing once. V was pared by 5 bases and J by 8 bases, with 18 bases between. Germline CDR1 MNHNY, CDR2 SVGAGI (reference sequence). The CDR3 length is 14 residues. Study conclusions and caveats: Samples sharing a preparation batch grouped tightly together when assessed by F measure. TRBV5-6, TRBV5-1 and TRBV20-1 were among roughly 5 TRBV segments more frequent in patients than controls.

This clonotype has only a few counts. No antigen is known for it. The chain links TRBV6-6 to TRBJ1-2; D might be TRBD1 (5 bases). The sequencing sample was made of blood. The source of this sequence is a girl aged 5-17 years with multiple sclerosis. In DNA form, the CDR3 reads TGTGCCAGCAGTCCTCAAGGTTCGGGGGTAGGCTACACCTTC. It codes for CASSPQGSGVGYTF.